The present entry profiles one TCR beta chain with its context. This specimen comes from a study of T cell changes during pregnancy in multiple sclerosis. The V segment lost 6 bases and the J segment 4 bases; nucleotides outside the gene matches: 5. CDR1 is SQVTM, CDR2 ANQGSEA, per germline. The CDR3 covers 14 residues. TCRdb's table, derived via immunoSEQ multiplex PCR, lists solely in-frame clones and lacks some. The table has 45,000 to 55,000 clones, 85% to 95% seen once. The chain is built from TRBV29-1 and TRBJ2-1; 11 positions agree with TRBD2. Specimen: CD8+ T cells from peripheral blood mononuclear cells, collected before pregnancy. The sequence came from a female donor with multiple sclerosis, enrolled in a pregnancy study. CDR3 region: CSVPGLAVYNEQFF. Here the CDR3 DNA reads TGCAGCGTGCCGGGACTAGCGGTTTACAATGAGCAGTTCTTC.